Following are 23 T cell receptor beta chains from one sample sequenced in a study of T cells after yellow fever vaccination. TCRdb used MiXCR to reprocess the 5' RACE reads, holding one entry per CDR3 protein. The sample has hundreds of thousands of distinct CDR3 sequences, around 19% seen once. The material was PBMCs, obtained before the yellow fever booster vaccination. The receptors shown here come from a man younger than 35 who received the YFV17D yellow fever vaccine.

A note on this clonotype: One end of the junction varies from germline; a read error may be responsible. The CDR3 reads CASSSGVNTETQYF. Here the CDR3 DNA reads TGTGCCAGCAGCTCGGGGGTCAACACAGAGACGCAGTATTTT. The chain couples TRBV7-9 to TRBJ2-3, with TRBD2 as a possible D gene (6 bases). The CDR3 sequence is 14 residues long. Germline V gene data show CDR1 as SEHNR and CDR2 as FQNEAQ (reference sequence).

This clonotype was picked up a small number of times. This chain uses TRBV6-1 with TRBJ2-7, with D possibly matching TRBD1 (5 bases). V was pared by 1 base and J by 3 bases, with 13 bases between. Germline CDR1 is MNHNS and CDR2 is SASEGT. This CDR3 region has 15 residues. The DNA of the CDR3 is TGTGCCAGCAGTGAAGGGTCAGGGCAGCTCTACGAGCAGTACTTC. This encodes CASSEGSGQLYEQYF.

The chain combines TRBV20-1 with TRBJ1-3; maybe TRBD1 (5 bases). The germline gives CDR1 DFQATT, CDR2 SNEGSKA (reference sequence). CDR3 size: 14 residues. V was cut by 1 base and J by 6 bases, with 13 bases left in between. CDR3 amino acids: CSARAGTEKNTIYF. In DNA form, the CDR3 reads TGCAGTGCTAGAGCCGGGACCGAGAAAAACACCATATATTTT.

The genes are TRBV29-1 and TRBJ2-6; D remains unclear. This CDR3 has 12 residues. Deletions cut 3 bases from V and 4 bases from J, with 4 bases between. Germline V gives CDR1 SQVTM, CDR2 ANQGSEA. The CDR3 region is CSVESGANVLTF. CDR3 sequence (DNA): TGCAGCGTTGAGTCCGGGGCCAACGTCCTGACTTTC. Full variable domain (rest looked up from reference TRBV29-1 and TRBJ2-6): SAVISQKPSRDICQRGTSLTIQCQVDSQVTMMFWYRQQPGQSLTLIATANQGSEATYESGFVIDKFPISRPNLTFSTLTVSNMSPEDSSIYLCSVESGANVLTFGAGSRLTVL.

The rearrangement links TRBV9 to TRBJ2-3; D unclear. The CDR3 length is 12 residues. Germline CDR1 and CDR2: SGDLS and YYNGEE. V gave up 0 bases and J gave up 5 bases, with 4 bases separating them. The CDR3 sequence is CASSVAVDTQYF. CDR3 coding DNA: TGTGCCAGCAGCGTAGCGGTAGATACGCAGTATTTT. Using reference TRBV9 and TRBJ2-3 for the parts outside the CDR3, the full variable domain is DSGVTQTPKHLITATGQRVTLRCSPRSGDLSVYWYQQSLDQGLQFLIQYYNGEERAKGNILERFSAQQFPDLHSELNLSSLELGDSALYFCASSVAVDTQYFGPGTRLTVL.

This clonotype was recorded many times. This rearrangement joins TRBV7-2 to TRBJ2-7; D is undetermined. The CDR3 consists of 12 residues. The germline V gene has CDR1 SGHTA and CDR2 FQGNSA. V was clipped by 5 bases and J by 3 bases, with 8 bases between them. CDR3 sequence: CASSVDGYEQYF. The CDR3 coding sequence is TGTGCCAGCAGCGTCGACGGCTACGAGCAGTACTTC.

This clonotype showed up just a few times. V is TRBV10-3 and J is TRBJ2-7; 7 bases are shared with TRBD2. Germline trimming cut 8 bases from V and 0 bases from J; bases unmatched to any gene: 1. The germline gives CDR1 ENHRY, CDR2 SYGVKD. The CDR3 length is 12 residues. The CDR3 nucleotides read TGTGCCATCGGCGGGAGCTCCTACGAGCAGTACGTC. It yields the protein CAIGGSSYEQYV.

This clonotype was counted between two and nine times. The J gene is TRBJ2-1, the V gene TRBV3-1; 11 bases line up with TRBD2. J lost 10 bases, V lost 4 bases, and 12 bases had no gene match. This CDR3 region has 16 residues. The V gene's germline CDR1 is LGHDT and CDR2 YNNKEL (reference sequence). CDR3 DNA: TGTGCCAGCAGCCCCTTTAGCGGGGGGGCGGCTCGAGAGCAGTTCTTC. This translates into CASSPFSGGAAREQFF.

This chain joins TRBV29-1 and TRBJ2-5; D possibly corresponds to TRBD2 (6 bases). CDR3 length: 12 residues. Trimming removed 4 bases at V and 5 bases at J, with 11 bases between. CDR1 is SQVTM and CDR2 is ANQGSEA in the germline V gene. CDR3 coding DNA: TGCAGCGTTGGCGGGGCCTGGGAGACCCAGTACTTC. Translating gives CSVGGAWETQYF.

This clonotype was seen a few times. V and J are TRBV12-3 or TRBV12-4 and TRBJ2-7; 9 positions agree with TRBD2. The CDR3 is 14 residues long. J lost 6 bases, V lost 4 bases, and 7 bases had no gene match. The CDR3 DNA sequence: TGTGCCAGCAGTTATGGCGGGGGGGCTTCCGAGCAGTACTTC. Translation gives CASSYGGGASEQYF.

This clonotype was observed at least ten times. This chain uses TRBV20-1 with TRBJ1-2, with 8 bases matching TRBD1. V shed 5 bases, J shed 3 bases, and the junction held 14 bases outside the gene matches. The CDR3 is made up of 16 amino acids. CDR1 is DFQATT and CDR2 is SNEGSKA in the germline V gene (reference sequence). As DNA, the CDR3 is TGCAGTGCTCCTCGACTCGGGTCAGGGGGCGACTATGGCTACACCTTC. Protein sequence: CSAPRLGSGGDYGYTF.

In this sample, this clonotype turned up a few times. This chain uses TRBV4-3 with TRBJ2-3; 10 bases are a match to TRBD2. This CDR3 has 17 residues. V gave up 0 bases and J gave up 0 bases; unmatched junction bases: 3. Germline CDR1 and CDR2: LGHNA and YSLEER. CDR3 sequence reads: CASSQDPLAGSTDTQYF. DNA for the CDR3: TGCGCCAGCAGCCAAGATCCACTAGCGGGGAGCACAGATACGCAGTATTTT.

The chain is built from TRBV5-1 and TRBJ1-2, with 12 bases aligning to TRBD1. Germline V gene data show CDR1 as SGHRS and CDR2 as YFSETQ. The CDR3 is 16 amino acids. V trimming: 1 base; J trimming: 8 bases; junction bases outside the gene matches: 9. The CDR3 protein is CASSLLRDRGRVGYTF. The CDR3, as DNA: TGCGCCAGCAGCTTGCTCAGGGACAGGGGGCGCGTCGGCTACACCTTC.

The genes are TRBV6-5 and TRBJ1-5, with D possibly being TRBD1 (5 bases). V gave up 3 bases and J gave up 1 base, with 7 bases separating them. Germline V lookup: CDR1 MNHEY, CDR2 SVGAGI. CDR3 length equals 14 residues. CDR3 loop: CASSYGGSNQPQHF. CDR3 bases: TGTGCCAGCAGTTATGGGGGAAGCAATCAGCCCCAGCATTTT.

The chain is built from TRBV7-9 and TRBJ2-7, with unresolved D. CDR1 and CDR2 (germline): SEHNR, FQNEAQ (reference sequence). Trimming removed 0 bases at V and 0 bases at J, with 6 bases between. The CDR3 sequence is 14 residues long. The CDR3 here is CASSLAVSSYEQYV. The CDR3 nucleotides read TGTGCCAGCAGCTTAGCGGTTAGCTCCTACGAGCAGTACGTC.

This clonotype was seen only a few times. The V gene is TRBV18, the J gene TRBJ2-2; no clear D gene. The ends were cut back, 0 bases at V and 3 bases at J, with 8 bases in the middle. CDR3 length: 15 residues. CDR1 is KGHSH and CDR2 is LQKENI in the germline V gene. This CDR3 reads CASSPPSEDTGELFF. The CDR3 coding sequence is TGTGCCAGCTCACCACCTTCCGAAGACACCGGGGAGCTGTTTTTT.

This clonotype has more than one count but fewer than ten. The genes are TRBV7-2 and TRBJ2-2, with D tentatively TRBD2 (6 bases). The CDR3 consists of 15 residues. Germline values: CDR1 SGHTA, CDR2 FQGNSA. V was clipped by 0 bases and J by 8 bases, with 13 bases between them. This chain's CDR3 is CASSLAGRGAGELFF. CDR3 nucleotides: TGTGCCAGCAGCTTAGCCGGGCGGGGAGCAGGGGAGCTGTTTTTT.

This sequence joins TRBV5-6 and TRBJ2-6; D possibly uses TRBD1 or TRBD2 (5 bases each). V gave up 4 bases and J gave up 1 base, with 12 bases separating them. The CDR3 extends over 16 amino acids. Per the germline V gene, CDR1 is SGHDT and CDR2 is YYEEEE. The CDR3 here is CASSPPWGSGANVLTF. The CDR3 coding sequence is TGTGCCAGCAGCCCCCCCTGGGGGTCTGGGGCCAACGTCCTGACTTTC.

This chain connects TRBV15 to TRBJ1-2; D call uncertain. V gave up 1 base and J gave up 4 bases, with 7 bases separating them. There are 13 residues in the CDR3. Germline V CDR1 and CDR2: LNHNV, YYDKDF (reference sequence). CDR3 residues: CATSRGPSYGYTF. In DNA form, the CDR3 reads TGTGCCACCAGCAGAGGACCCAGCTATGGCTACACCTTC.

The rearrangement uses TRBV4-3 and TRBJ2-2; D possibly uses TRBD1 or TRBD2 (6 bases each). From germline, CDR1 is LGHNA and CDR2 YSLEER. Trimming cost V 2 bases and J 4 bases, with 20 bases left between them. This CDR3 spans 18 amino acids. CDR3 residues: CASSQRGVGGRSTGELFF. DNA for the CDR3: TGCGCCAGCAGCCAACGCGGGGTTGGGGGGCGTAGCACCGGGGAGCTGTTTTTT.

The V call is TRBV28, the J call TRBJ1-3; TRBD1 aligns across 10 bases. Trimming cost V 6 bases and J 3 bases; bases outside gene matches: 8. This CDR3 is built from 16 residues. The germline CDR1 and CDR2 sequences are MDHEN and SYDVKM. CDR3 DNA sequence: TGTGCCAGCAGCTCCACGGGACAGGGGAATGGAAACACCATATATTTT. It is translated as CASSSTGQGNGNTIYF.

This clonotype was counted only a few times. V and J are TRBV4-3 and TRBJ2-2, with 7 bases matching TRBD1. This CDR3 contains 17 residues. CDR1 LGHNA and CDR2 YSLEER come from the germline V gene. V was clipped by 2 bases and J by 5 bases; unmatched bases: 11. The CDR3 DNA reads as TGCGCCAGCAGCCAAAACCTCAAAAGGGGGCATACCGGGGAGCTGTTTTTT. Protein sequence: CASSQNLKRGHTGELFF.

This clonotype was observed many times. The chain uses TRBV7-3 and TRBJ2-3; no firm D call. V was clipped by 0 bases and J by 2 bases, with 9 bases between them. CDR1 and CDR2 from the germline V gene are SGHTA and FQGTGA. This CDR3 spans 15 amino acids. The CDR3 nucleotides are TGTGCCAGCAGCTTAACTAGCCCCCCCACAGATACGCAGTATTTT. It yields the protein CASSLTSPPTDTQYF.